This TCR beta chain was sequenced in a study of vaccination and CD4 T cells after COVID-19. An Oncomine TCR Beta short-read assay was used to sequence the DNA from cultured CD4+ T cells. MiXCR, applied by TCRdb to the PCR reads, yields one record per CDR3 protein. The sample has about 19,000 distinct CDR3 sequences, under 65% seen once. Treatment noted: approximately 9-day PBMC culture with coronavirus spike peptide pools or control peptides (ViraFEST assay). PBMCs were cultured at some 2 million per well with 9.5 to 10 IU/ml IL-2 and around 10 ug/ml peptide pools. V gave up 4 bases and J gave up 2 bases; unmatched junction bases: 3. This CDR3 is 15 amino acids long. With respect to this clonotype: The antigen is unknown.

This sequence was found in a human donor who had recovered from COVID-19. The chain joins TRBV12-3 or TRBV12-4 to TRBJ2-2, with 8 bases aligning to TRBD2. The sequencing here drew on CD4+ T cells from blood, cultured in vitro, taken after SARS-CoV-2 vaccination. The CDR3 DNA is TGTGCCAGCAGTTGGCGGGGGGTCAACACCGGGGAGCTGTTTTTT. Protein sequence: CASSWRGVNTGELFF.